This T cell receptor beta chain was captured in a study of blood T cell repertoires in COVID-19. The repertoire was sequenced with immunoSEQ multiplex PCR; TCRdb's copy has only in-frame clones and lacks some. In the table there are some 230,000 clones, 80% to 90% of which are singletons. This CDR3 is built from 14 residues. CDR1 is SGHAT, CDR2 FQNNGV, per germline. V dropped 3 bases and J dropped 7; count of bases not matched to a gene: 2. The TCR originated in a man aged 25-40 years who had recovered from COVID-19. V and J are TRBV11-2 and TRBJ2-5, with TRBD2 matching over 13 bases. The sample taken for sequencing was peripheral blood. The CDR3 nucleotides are TGTGCCAGCAGCTTGGGGACTAGCGGGGTGACCCAGTACTTC. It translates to CASSLGTSGVTQYF.